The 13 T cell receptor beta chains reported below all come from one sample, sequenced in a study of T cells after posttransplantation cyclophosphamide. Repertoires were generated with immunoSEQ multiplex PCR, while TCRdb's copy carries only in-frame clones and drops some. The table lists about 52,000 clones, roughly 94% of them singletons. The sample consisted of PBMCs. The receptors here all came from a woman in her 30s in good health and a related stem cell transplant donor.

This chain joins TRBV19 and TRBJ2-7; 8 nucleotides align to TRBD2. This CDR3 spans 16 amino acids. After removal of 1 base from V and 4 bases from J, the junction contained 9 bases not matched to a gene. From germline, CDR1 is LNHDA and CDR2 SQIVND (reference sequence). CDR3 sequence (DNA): TGTGCCAGTAGTATAGCTCCGTCGGGGGGGGGATACGAGCAGTACTTC. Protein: CASSIAPSGGGYEQYF.

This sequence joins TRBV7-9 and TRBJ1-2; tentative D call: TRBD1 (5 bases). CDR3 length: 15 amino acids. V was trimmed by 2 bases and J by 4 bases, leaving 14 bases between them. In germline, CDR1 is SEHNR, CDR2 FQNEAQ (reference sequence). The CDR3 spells CASSLSSRQTYGYTF. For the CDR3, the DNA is TGTGCCAGCAGCTTATCCTCACGACAGACCTATGGCTACACCTTC.

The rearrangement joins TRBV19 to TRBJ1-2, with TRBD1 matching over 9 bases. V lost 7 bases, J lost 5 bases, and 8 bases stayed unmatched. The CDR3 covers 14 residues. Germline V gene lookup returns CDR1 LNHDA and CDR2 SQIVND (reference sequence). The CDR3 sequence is CASTWTGEGYGYTF. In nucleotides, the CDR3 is TGTGCCAGTACCTGGACAGGGGAAGGGTATGGCTACACCTTC.

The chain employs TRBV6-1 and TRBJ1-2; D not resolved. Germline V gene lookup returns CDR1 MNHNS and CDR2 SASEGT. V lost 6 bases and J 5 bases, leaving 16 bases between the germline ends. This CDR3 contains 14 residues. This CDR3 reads CASSLRQSSYGYTF. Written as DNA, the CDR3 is TGTGCCAGCAGCCTCCGACAAAGCTCGTATGGCTACACCTTC.

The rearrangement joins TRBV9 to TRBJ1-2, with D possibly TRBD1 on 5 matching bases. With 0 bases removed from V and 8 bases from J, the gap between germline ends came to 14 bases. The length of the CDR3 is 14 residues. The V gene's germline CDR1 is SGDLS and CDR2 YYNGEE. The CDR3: CASSVDLGVGGYTF. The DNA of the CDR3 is TGTGCCAGCAGCGTAGATTTAGGGGTCGGAGGCTACACCTTC.

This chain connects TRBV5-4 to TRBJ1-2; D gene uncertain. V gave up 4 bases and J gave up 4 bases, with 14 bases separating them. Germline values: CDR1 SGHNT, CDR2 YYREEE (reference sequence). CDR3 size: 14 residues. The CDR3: CASSPDTQGYGYTF. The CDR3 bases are TGTGCCAGCAGCCCTGACACTCAAGGCTATGGCTACACCTTC. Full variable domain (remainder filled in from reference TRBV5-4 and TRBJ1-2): ETGVTQSPTHLIKTRGQQVTLRCSSQSGHNTVSWYQQALGQGPQFIFQYYREEENGRGNFPPRFSGLQFPNYSSELNVNALELDDSALYLCASSPDTQGYGYTFGSGTRLTVV.

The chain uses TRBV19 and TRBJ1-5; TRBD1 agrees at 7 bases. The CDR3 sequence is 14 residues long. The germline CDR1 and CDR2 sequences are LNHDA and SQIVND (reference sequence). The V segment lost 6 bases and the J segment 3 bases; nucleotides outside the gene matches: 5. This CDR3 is CASRGTGDNQPQHF. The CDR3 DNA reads TGTGCCAGTAGAGGAACAGGGGACAATCAGCCCCAGCATTTT.

The CDR3 DNA reads TGTGCCTGGAGTCCCGGACTTAGTACCTACGAGCAGTACTTC. Translated, it gives CAWSPGLSTYEQYF. V is TRBV30 and J is TRBJ2-7, with a weak D call TRBD2 (5 bases). CDR1 and CDR2 from the germline V gene are GTSNPN and SVGIG (reference sequence). This CDR3 is built from 14 residues. V lost 2 bases and J 2 bases, leaving 13 bases between the germline ends.

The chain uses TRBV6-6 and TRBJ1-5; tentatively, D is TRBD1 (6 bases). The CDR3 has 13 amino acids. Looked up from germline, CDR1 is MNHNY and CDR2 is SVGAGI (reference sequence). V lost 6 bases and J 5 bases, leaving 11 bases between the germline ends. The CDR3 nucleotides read TGTGCCAGCAGCGTACAGGGAGATCAGCCCCAGCATTTT. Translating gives CASSVQGDQPQHF.

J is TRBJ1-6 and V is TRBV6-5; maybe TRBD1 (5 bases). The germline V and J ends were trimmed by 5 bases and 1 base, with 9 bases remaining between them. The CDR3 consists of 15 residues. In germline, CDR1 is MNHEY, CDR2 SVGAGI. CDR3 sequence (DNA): TGTGCCAGCAGTACGGGGGGTTCCTATAATTCACCCCTCCACTTT. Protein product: CASSTGGSYNSPLHF.

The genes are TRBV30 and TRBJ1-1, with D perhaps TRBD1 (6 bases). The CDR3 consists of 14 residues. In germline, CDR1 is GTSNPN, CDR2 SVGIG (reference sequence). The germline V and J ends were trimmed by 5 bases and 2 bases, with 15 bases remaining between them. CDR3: CAWSPLGANTEAFF. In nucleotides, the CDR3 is TGTGCCTGGTCCCCTTTGGGGGCTAACACTGAAGCTTTCTTT.

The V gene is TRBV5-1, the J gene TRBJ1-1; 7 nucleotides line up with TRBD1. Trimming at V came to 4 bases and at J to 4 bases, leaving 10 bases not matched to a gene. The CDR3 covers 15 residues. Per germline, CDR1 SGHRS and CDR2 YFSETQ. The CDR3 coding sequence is TGCGCCAGCAGCCCAGGTGTTAGGGGGCGCACTGAAGCTTTCTTT. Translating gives CASSPGVRGRTEAFF.

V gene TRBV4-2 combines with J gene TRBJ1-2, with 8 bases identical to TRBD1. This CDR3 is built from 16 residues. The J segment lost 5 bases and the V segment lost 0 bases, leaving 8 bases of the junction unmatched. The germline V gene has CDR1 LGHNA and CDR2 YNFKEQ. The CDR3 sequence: CASSQDHQGANYGYTF. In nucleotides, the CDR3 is TGTGCCAGCAGCCAAGATCACCAGGGGGCGAATTATGGCTACACCTTC.